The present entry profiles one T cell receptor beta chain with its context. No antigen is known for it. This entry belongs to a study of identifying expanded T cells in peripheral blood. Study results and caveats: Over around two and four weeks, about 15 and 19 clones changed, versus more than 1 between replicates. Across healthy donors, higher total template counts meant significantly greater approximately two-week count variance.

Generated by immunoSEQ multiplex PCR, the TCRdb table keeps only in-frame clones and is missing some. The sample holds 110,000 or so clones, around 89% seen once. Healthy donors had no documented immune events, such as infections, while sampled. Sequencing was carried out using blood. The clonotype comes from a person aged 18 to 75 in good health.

The CDR3 spells CASRAGTGSSYEQYF. CDR3 DNA sequence: TGCGCCAGCAGAGCCGGGACAGGGTCTTCCTACGAGCAGTACTTC. V is TRBV10-2 and J is TRBJ2-7, with 9 bases matching TRBD1. Looked up from germline, CDR1 is WSHSY and CDR2 is SAAADI. With 6 bases clipped from V and 1 base from J, the junction kept 7 bases outside the gene matches. The CDR3 has 15 amino acids.